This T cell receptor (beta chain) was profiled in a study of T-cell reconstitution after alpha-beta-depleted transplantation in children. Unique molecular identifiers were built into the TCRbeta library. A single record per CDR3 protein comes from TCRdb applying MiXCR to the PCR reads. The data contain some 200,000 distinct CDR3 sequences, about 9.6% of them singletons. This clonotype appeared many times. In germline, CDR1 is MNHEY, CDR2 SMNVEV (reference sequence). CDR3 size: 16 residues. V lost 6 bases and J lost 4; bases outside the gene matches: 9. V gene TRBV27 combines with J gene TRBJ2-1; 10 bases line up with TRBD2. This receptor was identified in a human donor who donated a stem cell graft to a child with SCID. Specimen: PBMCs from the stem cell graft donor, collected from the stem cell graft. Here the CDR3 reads CASSLSVAGGYNEQFF. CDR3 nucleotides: TGTGCCAGCAGCCTTAGCGTAGCGGGGGGTTACAATGAGCAGTTCTTC.